This T cell receptor (beta chain) comes out of a study of blood T cell repertoires in COVID-19 (dated by TCRdb to 2018 to 2020). About the full investigation: Samples covering the acute and convalescent phases of COVID-19 were provided by collaborators in the United States, Italy and Spain. The prospective study material was composed of cDNA or gDNA derived from T cells, B-cell-depleted T cells, or PBMCs. Subjects who had been exposed to COVID-19, were actively infected with it, or had recovered from it provided the deeply sampled blood TCRbeta repertoires that made up the dataset. The repertoires were released in a freely available public database intended as a resource for research on the immune response to SARS-CoV-2. Samples were obtained from the ongoing ImmuneRACE study (first 160 participants) and from over 1,000 subjects provided by 6 global collaborators. A de-identified subject ID, COVID-19 status, age in years and sex were almost always included in the sample metadata. Where available, HLA class I and class II types were taken from metadata supplied by the sample provider and were not determined by assay-based typing. General conclusions and limits of the study: How much clinical and demographic metadata was included differed by source and by participant, and the metadata was provided uncurated.

Samples from volunteer blood donors who had recovered from COVID-19 were contributed by a second Seattle source. Collaborating institutions collected whole blood in K2EDTA tubes following their own protocols. For TCRbeta analysis, collaborator samples were shipped as frozen whole blood, as isolated PBMCs, or as DNA extracted from either sample type. The immunoSEQ Assay, a bias-controlled multiplex PCR, was used to amplify TCRbeta CDR3 regions from genomic DNA. The original pipeline was this. Nucleated cell counts per sample were estimated from amplification of reference gene primers within the assay. To quantify the absolute abundance of each unique TCRbeta CDR3 rearrangement, sequence reads were collapsed and filtered. For each sample, productive Simpson clonality was calculated by taking the square root of Simpson's diversity index across productive rearrangements. TCRdb took over this immuneACCESS table, retaining in-frame rearrangements with V and J assigned. Such tables are incomplete; in checked studies, under half of the missing clones stem from an unresolved V gene, and the remainder is unexplained. V, J and clone size reflect that table, while D and trimming were determined from the DNA. Counted in this sample were approximately 250,000 clones; about 79% of them appeared once. Around 2.5% of the sample is in the top ten clones.

For CDR1 and CDR2, the germline V gene lists SGHTA and FQGNSA. CDR3 length: 15 amino acids, cysteine to phenylalanine. The read is trimmed to its CDR3 DNA, 45 bases read in frame from base 1. Trimming accounts for 1 base at V and 5 bases at J, while the number of junction bases matched to no gene is 2. With regard to this clone: The antigen this receptor binds is unknown. No qualities accompany the bases; no much larger clone lies one base away. The sample contains more than one DNA sequence encoding this CDR3.

The chain joins TRBV7-2 to TRBJ2-1; TRBD2 agrees with 10 junctional bases. The clonotype was recovered from a man in his forties who had recovered from COVID-19. Specimen: peripheral blood. The sequence in DNA is TGTGCCAGCAGCTTAGAACTAGCGGGAAACAATGAGCAGTTCTTC. The resulting protein is CASSLELAGNNEQFF.